This TCR beta chain was profiled in a study of shared clonotypes between healthy human individuals. Points from the study as a whole: Naive subsets generally had larger estimated richness than memory subsets. Enrolling few donors narrowed the genetic and exposure-history diversity that was represented.

Several immunoSEQ plates held equal portions of the genomic DNA taken from each subset. The table came from immunoSEQ multiplex PCR; TCRdb's copy has only in-frame clones and leaves some out. Of 2 million to 2.5 million clones detected, approximately 90% appear once; the ten largest clones hold 0.3% to 0.45%. The CDR3 spans 13 residues. V lost 4 bases, J lost 7 bases, and 13 bases lay in between. CDR1 SGHTA and CDR2 FQGNSA come from the germline V gene. Note on this clone: As yet, its antigen is unknown.

This chain joins TRBV7-2 and TRBJ2-5, with D perhaps being TRBD1 or TRBD2 (5 bases each). The clonotype originates from a man between 18 and 35 years old in good health. Some clones in this sample may be carry-over from other donors' samples. Sequencing input: naive CD4+ T cells from PBMCs. This sample's subset: CD45RA+ positively selected. CDR3 nucleotides: TGTGCCAGCAGCTCGGACTGGGGCGGGACCCAGTACTTC. The encoded protein is CASSSDWGGTQYF.